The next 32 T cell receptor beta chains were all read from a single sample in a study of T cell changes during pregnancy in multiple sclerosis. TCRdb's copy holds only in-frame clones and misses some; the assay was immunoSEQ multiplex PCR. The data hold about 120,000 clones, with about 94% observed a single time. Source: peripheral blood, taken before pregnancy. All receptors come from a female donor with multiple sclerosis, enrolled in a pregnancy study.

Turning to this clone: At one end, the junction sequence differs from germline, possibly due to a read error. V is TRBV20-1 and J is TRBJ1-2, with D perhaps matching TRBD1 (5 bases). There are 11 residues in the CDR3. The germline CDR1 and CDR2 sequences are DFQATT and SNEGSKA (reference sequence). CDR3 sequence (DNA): TGCAGTCCCAGGGAAGCCTATAGCTACACCTTC. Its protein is CSPREAYSYTF.

The chain's CDR3 is CASSLYAGISYEQYF. The CDR3 nucleotides read TGTGCCAGCAGTTTATACGCGGGTATCTCCTACGAGCAGTACTTC. The chain carries TRBV27 and TRBJ2-7, with a weak D call TRBD2 (5 bases). The CDR3 spans 15 residues. V lost 1 base, J lost 0 bases, and 10 bases lay in between. From germline, CDR1 is MNHEY and CDR2 SMNVEV (reference sequence).

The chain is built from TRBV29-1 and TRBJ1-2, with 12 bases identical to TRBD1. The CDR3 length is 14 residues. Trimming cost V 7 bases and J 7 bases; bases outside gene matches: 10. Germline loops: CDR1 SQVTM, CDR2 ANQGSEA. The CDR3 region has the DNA TGCAGCGCCAACCGGGACAGGGGGCGCCGTGGCTACACCTTC. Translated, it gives CSANRDRGRRGYTF.

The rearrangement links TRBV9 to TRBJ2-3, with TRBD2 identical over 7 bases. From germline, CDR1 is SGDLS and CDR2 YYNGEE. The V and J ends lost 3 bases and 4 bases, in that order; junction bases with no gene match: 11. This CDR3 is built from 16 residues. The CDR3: CASSAKAGERADTQYF. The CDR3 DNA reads TGTGCCAGCAGCGCCAAGGCGGGGGAGAGGGCAGATACGCAGTATTTT.

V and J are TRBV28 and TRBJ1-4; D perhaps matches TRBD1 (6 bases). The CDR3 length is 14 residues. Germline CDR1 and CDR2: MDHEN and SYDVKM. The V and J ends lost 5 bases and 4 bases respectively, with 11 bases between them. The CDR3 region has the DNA TGTGCCAGCAGTGTACAGGGAAGTAATGAAAAACTGTTTTTT. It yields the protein CASSVQGSNEKLFF.

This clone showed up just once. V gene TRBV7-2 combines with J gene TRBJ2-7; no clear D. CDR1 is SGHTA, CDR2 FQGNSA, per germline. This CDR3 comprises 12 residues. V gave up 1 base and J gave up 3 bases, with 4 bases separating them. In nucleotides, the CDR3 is TGTGCCAGCAGCTTAGGCAGCTACGAGCAGTACTTC. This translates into CASSLGSYEQYF.

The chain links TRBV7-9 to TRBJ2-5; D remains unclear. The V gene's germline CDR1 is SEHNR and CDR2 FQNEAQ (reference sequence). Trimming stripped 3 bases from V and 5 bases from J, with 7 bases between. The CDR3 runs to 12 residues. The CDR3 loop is CASSLYEETQYF. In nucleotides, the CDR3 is TGTGCCAGCAGCTTGTACGAGGAGACCCAGTACTTC. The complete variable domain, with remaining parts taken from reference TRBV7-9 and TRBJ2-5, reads DTGVSQNPRHKITKRGQNVTFRCDPISEHNRLYWYRQTLGQGPEFLTYFQNEAQLEKSRLLSDRFSAERPKGSFSTLEIQRTEQGDSAMYLCASSLYEETQYFGPGTRLLVL.

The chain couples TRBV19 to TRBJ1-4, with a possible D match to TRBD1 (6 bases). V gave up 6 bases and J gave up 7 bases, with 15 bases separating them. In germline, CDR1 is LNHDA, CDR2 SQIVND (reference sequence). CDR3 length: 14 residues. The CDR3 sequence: CASRTTGRGEKLFF. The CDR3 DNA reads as TGTGCCAGTAGGACAACAGGGAGAGGTGAAAAACTGTTTTTT.

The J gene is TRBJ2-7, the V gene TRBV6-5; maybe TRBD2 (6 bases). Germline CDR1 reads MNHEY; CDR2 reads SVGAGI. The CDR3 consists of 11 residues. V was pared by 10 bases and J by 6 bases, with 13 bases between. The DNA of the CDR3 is TGTGCCAACCAACGGAGGGCCGAGCAGTACTTC. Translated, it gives CANQRRAEQYF.

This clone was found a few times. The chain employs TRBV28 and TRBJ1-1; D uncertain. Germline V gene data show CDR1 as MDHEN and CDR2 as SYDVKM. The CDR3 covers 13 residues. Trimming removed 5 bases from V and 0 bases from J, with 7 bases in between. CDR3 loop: CASSRLMNTEAFF. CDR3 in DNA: TGTGCCAGCAGTCGACTCATGAACACTGAAGCTTTCTTT. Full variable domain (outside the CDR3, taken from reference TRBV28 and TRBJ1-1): DVKVTQSSRYLVKRTGEKVFLECVQDMDHENMFWYRQDPGLGLRLIYFSYDVKMKEKGDIPEGYSVSREKKERFSLILESASTNQTSMYLCASSRLMNTEAFFGQGTRLTVV.

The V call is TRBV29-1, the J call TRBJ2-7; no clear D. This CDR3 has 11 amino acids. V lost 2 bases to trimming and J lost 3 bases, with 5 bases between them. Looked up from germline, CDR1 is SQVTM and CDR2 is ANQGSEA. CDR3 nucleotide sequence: TGCAGCGTTGAACACAGCTACGAGCAGTACTTC. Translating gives CSVEHSYEQYF.

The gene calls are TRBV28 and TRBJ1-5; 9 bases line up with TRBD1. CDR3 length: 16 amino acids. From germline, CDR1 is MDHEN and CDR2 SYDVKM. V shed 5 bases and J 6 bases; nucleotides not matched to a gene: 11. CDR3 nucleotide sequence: TGTGCCAGCAGTGTATCCGGGACAGGGACCGGTCAGCCCCAGCATTTT. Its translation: CASSVSGTGTGQPQHF.

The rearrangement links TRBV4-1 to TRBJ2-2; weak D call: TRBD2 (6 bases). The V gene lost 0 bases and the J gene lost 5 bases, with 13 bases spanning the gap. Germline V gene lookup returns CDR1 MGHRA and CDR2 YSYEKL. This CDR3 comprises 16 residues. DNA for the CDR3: TGCGCCAGCAGCCAAGATTGGAGGGGAAGGACCGGGGAGCTGTTTTTT. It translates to CASSQDWRGRTGELFF.

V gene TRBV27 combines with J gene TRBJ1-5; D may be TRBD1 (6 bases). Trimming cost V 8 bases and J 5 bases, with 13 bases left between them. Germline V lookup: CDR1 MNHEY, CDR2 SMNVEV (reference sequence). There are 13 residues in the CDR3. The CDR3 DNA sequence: TGTGCCAGCCGCCTCTACAGGGATCAGCCCCAGCATTTT. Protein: CASRLYRDQPQHF.

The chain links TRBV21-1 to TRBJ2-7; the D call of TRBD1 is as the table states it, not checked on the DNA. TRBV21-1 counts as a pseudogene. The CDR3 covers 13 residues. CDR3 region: CASSKGGHYEQYF. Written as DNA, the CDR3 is TGTGCCAGCAGCAAAGGGGGACACTACGAGCAGTACTTC.

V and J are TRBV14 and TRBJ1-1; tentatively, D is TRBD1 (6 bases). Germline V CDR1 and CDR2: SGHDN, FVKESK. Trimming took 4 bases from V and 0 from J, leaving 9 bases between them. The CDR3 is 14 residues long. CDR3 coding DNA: TGTGCCAGCAGCCGAGGACAGCTGAACACTGAAGCTTTCTTT. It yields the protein CASSRGQLNTEAFF.

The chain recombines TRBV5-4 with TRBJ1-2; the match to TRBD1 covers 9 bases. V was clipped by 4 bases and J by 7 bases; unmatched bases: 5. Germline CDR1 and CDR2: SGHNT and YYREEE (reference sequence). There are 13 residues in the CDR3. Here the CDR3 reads CASSEQGAGGYTF. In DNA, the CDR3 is TGTGCCAGCAGCGAACAGGGGGCGGGTGGCTACACCTTC.

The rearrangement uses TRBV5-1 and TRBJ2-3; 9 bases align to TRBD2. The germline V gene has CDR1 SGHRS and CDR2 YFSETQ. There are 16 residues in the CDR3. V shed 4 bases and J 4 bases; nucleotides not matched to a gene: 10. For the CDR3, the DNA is TGCGCCAGCAGCGCCTGGGTAGCGGGGGTCGCAGATACGCAGTATTTT. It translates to CASSAWVAGVADTQYF.

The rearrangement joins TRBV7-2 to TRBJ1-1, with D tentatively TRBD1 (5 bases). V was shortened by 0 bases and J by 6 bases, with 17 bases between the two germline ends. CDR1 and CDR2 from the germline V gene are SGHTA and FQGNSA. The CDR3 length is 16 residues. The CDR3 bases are TGTGCCAGCAGCTTAGCAGGGACGTCGAGGAGGGCTGAAGCTTTCTTT. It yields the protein CASSLAGTSRRAEAFF.

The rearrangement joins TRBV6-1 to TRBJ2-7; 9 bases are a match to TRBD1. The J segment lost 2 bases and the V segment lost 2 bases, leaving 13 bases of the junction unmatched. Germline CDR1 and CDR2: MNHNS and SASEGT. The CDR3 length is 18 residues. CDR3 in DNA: TGTGCCAGCAGTGAAAATCCCTCTGGGGACAGGGATCCCTACGAGCAGTACTTC. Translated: CASSENPSGDRDPYEQYF.

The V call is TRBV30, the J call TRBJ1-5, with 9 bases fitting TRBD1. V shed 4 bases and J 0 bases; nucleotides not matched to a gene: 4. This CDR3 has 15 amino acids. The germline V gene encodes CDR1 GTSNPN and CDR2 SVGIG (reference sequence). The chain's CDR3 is CAWTPDRGSNQPQHF. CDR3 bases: TGTGCCTGGACTCCGGACAGGGGTAGCAATCAGCCCCAGCATTTT.

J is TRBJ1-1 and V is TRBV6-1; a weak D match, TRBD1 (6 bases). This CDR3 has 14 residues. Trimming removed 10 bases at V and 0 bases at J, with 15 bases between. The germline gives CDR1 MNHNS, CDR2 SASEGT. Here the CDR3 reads CAIQPEGVNTEAFF. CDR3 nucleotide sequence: TGTGCCATACAACCCGAGGGGGTGAACACTGAAGCTTTCTTT.

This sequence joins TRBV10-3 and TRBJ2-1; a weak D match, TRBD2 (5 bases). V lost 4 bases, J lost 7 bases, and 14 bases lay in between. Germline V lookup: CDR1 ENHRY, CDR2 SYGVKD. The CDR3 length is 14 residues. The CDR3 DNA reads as TGTGCCATCAGTGGCAAAGACCCGGGGAATGAGCAGTTCTTC. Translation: CAISGKDPGNEQFF.

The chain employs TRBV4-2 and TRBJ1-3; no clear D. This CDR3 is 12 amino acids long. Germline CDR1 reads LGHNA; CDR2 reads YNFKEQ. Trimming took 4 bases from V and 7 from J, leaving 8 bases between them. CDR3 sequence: CASSPEENTIYF. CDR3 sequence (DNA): TGTGCCAGCAGCCCCGAGGAGAACACCATATATTTT.

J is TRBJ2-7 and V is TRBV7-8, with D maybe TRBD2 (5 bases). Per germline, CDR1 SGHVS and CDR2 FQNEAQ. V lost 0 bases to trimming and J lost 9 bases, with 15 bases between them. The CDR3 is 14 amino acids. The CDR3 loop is CASSLAFGTAGQYF. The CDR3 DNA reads TGTGCCAGCAGCTTAGCGTTTGGTACGGCGGGGCAGTACTTC.

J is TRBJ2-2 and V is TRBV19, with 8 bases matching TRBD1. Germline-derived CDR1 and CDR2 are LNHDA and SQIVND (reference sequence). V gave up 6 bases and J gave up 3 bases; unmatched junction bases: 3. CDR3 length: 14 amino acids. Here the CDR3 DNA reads TGTGCCAGTAGGGGACAGGCCCACACCGGGGAGCTGTTTTTT. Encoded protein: CASRGQAHTGELFF.

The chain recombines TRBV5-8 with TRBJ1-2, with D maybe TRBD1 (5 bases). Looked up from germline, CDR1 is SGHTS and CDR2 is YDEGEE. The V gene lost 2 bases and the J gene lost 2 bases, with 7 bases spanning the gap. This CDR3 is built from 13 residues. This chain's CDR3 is CASSFDSNYGYTF. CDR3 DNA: TGTGCCAGCAGCTTCGACAGCAACTATGGCTACACCTTC.

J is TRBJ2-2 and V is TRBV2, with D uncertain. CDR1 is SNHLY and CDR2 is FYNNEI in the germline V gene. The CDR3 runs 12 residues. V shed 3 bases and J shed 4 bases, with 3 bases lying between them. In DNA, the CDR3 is TGTGCCAGCAGTGACGTCACCGGGGAGCTGTTTTTT. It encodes CASSDVTGELFF.

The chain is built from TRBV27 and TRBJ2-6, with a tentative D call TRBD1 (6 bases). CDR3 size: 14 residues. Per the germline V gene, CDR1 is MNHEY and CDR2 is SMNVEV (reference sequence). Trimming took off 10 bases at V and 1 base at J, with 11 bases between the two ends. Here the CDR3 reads CATRDTSGANVLTF. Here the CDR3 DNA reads TGTGCCACCAGGGACACTTCTGGGGCCAACGTCCTGACTTTC.

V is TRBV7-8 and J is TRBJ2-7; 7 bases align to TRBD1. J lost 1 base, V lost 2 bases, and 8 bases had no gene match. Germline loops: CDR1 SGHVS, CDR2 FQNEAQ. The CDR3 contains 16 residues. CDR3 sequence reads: CASSLTSGTASYEQYF. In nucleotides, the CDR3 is TGTGCCAGCAGCTTAACCTCCGGGACAGCTTCCTACGAGCAGTACTTC. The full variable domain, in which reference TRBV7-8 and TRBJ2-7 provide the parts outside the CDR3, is GAGVSQSPRYKVAKRGQDVALRCDPISGHVSLFWYQQALGQGPEFLTYFQNEAQLDKSGLPSDRFFAERPEGSVSTLKIQRTQQEDSAVYLCASSLTSGTASYEQYFGPGTRLTVT.

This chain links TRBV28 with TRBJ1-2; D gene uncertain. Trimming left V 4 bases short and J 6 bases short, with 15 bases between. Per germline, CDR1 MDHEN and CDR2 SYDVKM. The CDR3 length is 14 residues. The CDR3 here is CASSSPSQLHGYTF. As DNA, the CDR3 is TGTGCCAGCAGTTCCCCATCCCAACTCCATGGCTACACCTTC.

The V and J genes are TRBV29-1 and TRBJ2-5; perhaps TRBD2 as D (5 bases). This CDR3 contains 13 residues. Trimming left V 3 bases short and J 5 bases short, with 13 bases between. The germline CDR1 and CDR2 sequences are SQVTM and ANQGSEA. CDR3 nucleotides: TGCAGCGTTGAGATCAGCGGTGTTGAGACCCAGTACTTC. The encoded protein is CSVEISGVETQYF.